The source of this T cell receptor (beta chain) is a study of T cells after yellow fever vaccination (dated by TCRdb to about 2019). Notes on the research overall: Libraries from fractions with low cell numbers were prepared with the SMART-Seq v4 Ultra Low Input RNA kit. To follow T-cell clones before and after both primary and booster YFV17D yellow fever vaccination, bulk TCR alpha and beta repertoires underwent longitudinal sequencing. Two healthy male donors, one aged 18 to 30 and one aged 30 to 40 years, made up the cohort. Blood was collected at multiple timepoints before and after primary and secondary immunization, and bulk PBMC replicates and cell subsets were isolated.

Synthesis of TCR cDNA relied on 5'RACE template switching, a step that introduced a universal primer site along with unique molecular identifiers. cDNA synthesis was primed from both the TCR alpha and TCR beta constant segments. Two PCR steps were used to amplify libraries, with sample barcodes and sequencing adapters being added in the second step. Libraries were sequenced on Illumina HiSeq 2500 (2x100 bp) or NovaSeq (2x150 bp). The original methods were these. Demultiplexing of reads and collapsing into UMI consensus sequences were performed with MIGEC, and V(D)J alignment was carried out with MiXCR. Using edgeR on replicate PBMC samples, clonotypes were called vaccine-responding if FDR was below 0.01 and the log2 fold change was above 5 up to day 15. Each bulk clonotype received a CD4 or CD8 identity based on whether the sequenced CD4 or CD8 repertoire contained that clonotype at higher abundance. TCRdb reran the public reads through fastp at Q25 and MiXCR, keeping productive beta chains. Entries that share a CDR3 protein sequence are merged under the most common genes and DNA. Clone size and V and J calls follow TCRdb, not the original study. The sample includes about 510,000 distinct CDR3 sequences, with 21% observed a single time. About 16% of the sample comes from the top ten.

Study-wide conclusions, independent of this receptor: Because abundant contaminating clonotypes from the bulk population could be contained in FACS-sorted repertoires, computational filtering was required. Only two donors were included in the study, so the extent to which the findings can be generalized is limited. A small share of clonotypes occurred in both CD4 and CD8 compartments, likely arising from convergent recombination. The secondary T-cell response was weaker than the primary response but faster, peaking on day 5 instead of day 15. After the booster, most clones that had expanded after primary vaccination were detected again (almost 97% of CD4 and more than 80% of CD8), suggesting broad maintenance of memory.

In regard to this clonotype: It has no known antigen specificity. Qualities for individual bases were not recorded, and no much larger clone is one base off.

The CDR3 spans 16 residues, from the cysteine through the phenylalanine. The CDR3 DNA has 48 bases and is translated from base 1. Sequences SGHTA (CDR1) and FQGTGA (CDR2) are obtained from the germline V gene. The germline ends are 12 bases apart after V is trimmed by 0 bases and J by 4 bases. Reading the label with the study, this specimen's treatment or condition is: live attenuated yellow fever vaccine strain. At each blood-draw timepoint, two biological replicates of bulk PBMCs were obtained. A standard Ficoll-Paque protocol was used to isolate PBMCs from peripheral blood. RNA was extracted with TriZol from bulk PBMCs, CD4 and CD8 fractions, and dextramer-positive and dextramer-negative fractions.

This sequence was found in a young man who received the YFV17D yellow fever vaccine. The material was PBMCs, obtained more than 20 days after the first yellow fever vaccination. The sequence is built from TRBV7-3 and TRBJ2-2; the D gene cannot be named for sure. In nucleotides, the sequence is TGTGCCAGCAGCTTAACGGCCGGAGTGAGCACCGGGGAGCTGTTTTTT. It translates to CASSLTAGVSTGELFF.